This T cell receptor (beta chain) was captured in a study of CD8+ T cells in alopecia areata. Extraction of RNA preceded its reverse transcription into cDNA, which served as the sequencing template. Clones were read by immunoSEQ multiplex PCR, and TCRdb kept only the in-frame ones, dropping some. This sample shows approximately 280,000 clones and no singletons; around 1.2% rests with the ten largest. Points on this clone: Its antigen is unidentified. The genes and germline here are from mouse. The read terminates 4 residues ahead of where the CDR3 ends, so the germline J gene completes it.

The ends were cut back, 3 bases at V and 0 bases at J, with 10 bases in the middle. In germline, CDR1 is GKSSPN, CDR2 SITVG. CDR3 length equals 14 residues. Separation of pooled cutaneous lymph node cells was by sorting with CD4, CD8alpha, NKG2D, NKG2ACE and other markers. General study points: Lesional scalp displayed greater clonality than normal scalp, most notably in alopecia totalis/universalis.

The sequenced material came from CD4+ T cells sorted from a lymph node. This chain uses TRBV31 with TRBJ2-3; possibly TRBD1 for D (6 bases). The receptor comes from a C3H/HeJ mouse with alopecia areata. Mice of this strain are of MHC haplotype H2-k. The CDR3 reads CAWSHRDSAETLYF. The DNA read from the CDR3 is TGTGCCTGGAGCCACAGGGATAGTGCAGAA.